One sample yielded the 10 T cell receptor beta chains listed below, sequenced in a study of CD8 T cells in Susac syndrome. The RNA input was about 0.5 to 1 ug, and it was reverse transcribed with random hexamers. MiXCR, applied by TCRdb to the immunoSEQ multiplex PCR reads, yields one record per CDR3 protein. The table lists 150,000 to 190,000 distinct CDR3 sequences, approximately 96% of them singletons, with 0.2% to 0.25% in the top ten. The specimen was CD8+ T cells from PBMCs. All receptors derive from a human donor with multiple sclerosis.

This chain connects TRBV9 to TRBJ1-2, with 7 bases identical to TRBD1. V was pared by 3 bases and J by 2 bases, with 7 bases of the junction left unmatched. Germline-derived CDR1 and CDR2 are SGDLS and YYNGEE. This CDR3 comprises 15 residues. The CDR3: CASSASQDRNYGYTF. For the CDR3, the DNA is TGTGCCAGCAGCGCTAGCCAGGACAGGAACTATGGCTACACCTTC. The whole variable domain, remainder taken from reference TRBV9 and TRBJ1-2, is DSGVTQTPKHLITATGQRVTLRCSPRSGDLSVYWYQQSLDQGLQFLIQYYNGEERAKGNILERFSAQQFPDLHSELNLSSLELGDSALYFCASSASQDRNYGYTFGSGTRLTVV.

The chain is built from TRBV3-1 and TRBJ1-1, with a tentative D call TRBD1 (6 bases). Looked up from germline, CDR1 is LGHDT and CDR2 is YNNKEL (reference sequence). The CDR3 totals 14 residues. Trimming left V 3 bases short and J 5 bases short, with 13 bases between. The CDR3, as DNA: TGTGCCAGCAGCCAGTACGGGGGGCGTACTGAAGCTTTCTTT. This codes for CASSQYGGRTEAFF.

The chain joins TRBV9 to TRBJ1-2; D not certain. V lost 1 base and J lost 1, with 20 bases in between. The CDR3 is 18 amino acids. The germline V gene encodes CDR1 SGDLS and CDR2 YYNGEE. This CDR3 is CASSVMEGPRAGNYGYTF. The CDR3, as DNA: TGTGCCAGCAGCGTAATGGAGGGCCCTCGGGCTGGTAACTATGGCTACACCTTC. Together with reference TRBV9 and TRBJ1-2, the CDR3 gives the full variable domain: DSGVTQTPKHLITATGQRVTLRCSPRSGDLSVYWYQQSLDQGLQFLIQYYNGEERAKGNILERFSAQQFPDLHSELNLSSLELGDSALYFCASSVMEGPRAGNYGYTFGSGTRLTVV.

The table lists this clonotype with a count of one. The J gene is TRBJ1-1, the V gene TRBV14; maybe TRBD1 (5 bases). Germline values: CDR1 SGHDN, CDR2 FVKESK. V lost 1 base and J 6 bases, leaving 12 bases between the germline ends. The CDR3 consists of 14 residues. The chain's CDR3 is CASSQGLGRAEAFF. In DNA form, the CDR3 reads TGTGCCAGCAGCCAAGGTCTGGGCAGGGCTGAAGCTTTCTTT.

The rearrangement joins TRBV14 to TRBJ2-5, with 8 bases aligning to TRBD1. The CDR3 is 15 amino acids. Trimming took 4 bases from V and 2 from J; bases not matched to a gene: 6. The germline gives CDR1 SGHDN, CDR2 FVKESK. The CDR3 DNA reads as TGTGCCAGCAGCCCCTGGGACAGGATGCAAGAGACCCAGTACTTC. Translated, it gives CASSPWDRMQETQYF.

The chain links TRBV30 to TRBJ1-2; TRBD1 agrees at 7 bases. Germline assignment: CDR1 GTSNPN and CDR2 SVGIG (reference sequence). The CDR3 length is 16 residues. V trimming: 2 bases; J trimming: 3 bases; junction bases outside the gene matches: 12. The CDR3 nucleotides read TGTGCCTGGAGTCCCCCCGGGACAGCGAAGGACTATGGCTACACCTTC. It is translated as CAWSPPGTAKDYGYTF.

The chain combines TRBV3-1 with TRBJ2-7, with no clear D. CDR3 length: 14 amino acids. Germline assignment: CDR1 LGHDT and CDR2 YNNKEL (reference sequence). Trimming shortened V by 0 bases and J by 6 bases, and 12 bases separated the two germline ends. CDR3 in amino acids: CASSQDRVPSEQYF. In nucleotides, the CDR3 is TGTGCCAGCAGCCAAGATAGGGTCCCGAGCGAGCAGTACTTC.

The chain combines TRBV4-1 with TRBJ1-6; no reliable D call. V was trimmed by 3 bases and J by 10 bases, leaving 7 bases between them. The CDR3 extends over 12 amino acids. Germline CDR1 and CDR2: MGHRA and YSYEKL. The CDR3 bases are TGCGCCAGCAGCCATCCCGCCTCACCCCTCCACTTT. Its translation is CASSHPASPLHF.

The chain couples TRBV14 to TRBJ2-7, with D possibly TRBD2 on 6 matching bases. CDR1 and CDR2 (germline): SGHDN, FVKESK. The germline V and J ends were trimmed by 4 bases and 6 bases, with 16 bases remaining between them. This CDR3 has 14 residues. CDR3 nucleotides: TGTGCCAGCAGCCTAGGTGGAGGGACGGGCGAGCAGTACTTC. It encodes CASSLGGGTGEQYF.

The CDR3 loop is CASSQVIDGDTEAFF. CDR3 coding DNA: TGTGCCAGCAGCCAAGTTATTGACGGGGACACTGAAGCTTTCTTT. The chain employs TRBV14 and TRBJ1-1; unclear D gene. The V end was cut by 1 base, the J end by 3 bases, with 12 bases between. From germline, CDR1 is SGHDN and CDR2 FVKESK. This CDR3 has 15 amino acids.